The following is a T cell receptor (beta chain) sequence with its context. Its target is not known. Sample-barcoded 5' priming and a J-beta primer mix drove a second PCR of 7 to 11 cycles. TCRdb re-called the 5' RACE reads with MiXCR, one entry per CDR3 protein. Of roughly 900,000 distinct CDR3 sequences in the sample, roughly 52% were seen once. The source of the sample is a study of blood T cells in healthy people across ages. Each donor supplied roughly 9.1 milliliters of peripheral blood. The authors extracted at least 5 micrograms of total RNA per sample. J was trimmed by 6 bases and V by 4 bases; bases with no gene match: 10. Per germline, CDR1 LGHDT and CDR2 YNNKEL (reference sequence). This CDR3 comprises 15 residues. The study, taken as a whole, reports: Expanded clonotype shifts may have been confounded, as the donors had an unknown CMV status. TCR beta diversity, measured per million T cells, fell in a roughly linear way with age.

Sequenced: blood. The rearrangement links TRBV3-1 to TRBJ2-5; TRBD1 agrees at 8 bases. The TCR was taken from a young man in good health. The CDR3 DNA follows: TGTGCCAGCAGCCTAGGACAGGGAGATATGAAGACCCAGTACTTC. Protein product: CASSLGQGDMKTQYF.